Sequencing of this TCR beta chain was carried out in a study of response to subunit inactivated influenza vaccine. Study conclusions and caveats: Authors suggested each seasonal influenza vaccination recruits few new T cells.

TCRdb independently ran MiXCR on the RT-PCR reads; one entry per CDR3 protein. The sample shows 550,000 to 800,000 distinct CDR3 sequences, 15% to 18% of them seen only once. This clonotype was detected only a few times. Its specificity is not known. The trim removed 7 bases at V and 3 bases at J, leaving 3 bases unmatched. Germline V gene data show CDR1 as MDHEN and CDR2 as SYDVKM. This CDR3 comprises 12 residues. The source of this sequence is a man in his fifties who received an inactivated influenza vaccine. This material consisted of PBMCs from blood, taken 12 days after vaccination. The chain links TRBV28 to TRBJ2-7, with TRBD2 identical over 7 bases. CDR3 region: CASTAGDYEQYF. Here the CDR3 DNA reads TGTGCCAGCACTGCGGGAGACTACGAGCAGTACTTC.